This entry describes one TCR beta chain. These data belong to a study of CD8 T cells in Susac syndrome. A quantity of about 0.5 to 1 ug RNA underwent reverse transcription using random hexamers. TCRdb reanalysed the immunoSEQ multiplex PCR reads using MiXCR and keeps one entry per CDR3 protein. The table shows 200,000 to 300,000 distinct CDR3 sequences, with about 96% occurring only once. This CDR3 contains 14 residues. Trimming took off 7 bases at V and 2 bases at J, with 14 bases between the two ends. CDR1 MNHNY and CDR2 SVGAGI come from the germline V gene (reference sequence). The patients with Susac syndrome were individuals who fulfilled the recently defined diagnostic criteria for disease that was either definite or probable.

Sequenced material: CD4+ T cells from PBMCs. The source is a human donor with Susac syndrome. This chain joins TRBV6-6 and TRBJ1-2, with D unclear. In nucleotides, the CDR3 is TGTGCCAGCACCGAAGTTGGGTTCAACTATGGCTACACCTTC. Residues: CASTEVGFNYGYTF.